Below are 22 T cell receptor beta chains sequenced from a single sample in a study of T cell changes during pregnancy in multiple sclerosis. The protocol was immunoSEQ multiplex PCR, while the TCRdb copy is restricted to in-frame clones and leaves out a portion. The sample has around 26,000 clones, approximately 90% seen once. The specimen was CD4+ T cells from peripheral blood mononuclear cells, collected in the first trimester of pregnancy. Source of these receptors: a female donor in good health, enrolled as a control in a pregnancy study.

The rearrangement links TRBV4-1 to TRBJ2-1; D remains unclear. Trimming left V 4 bases short and J 0 bases short, with 10 bases between. CDR1 is MGHRA and CDR2 is YSYEKL in the germline V gene. The CDR3 covers 15 residues. The CDR3 DNA is TGCGCCAGCAGCCGCAGCGATAGCTCCTACAATGAGCAGTTCTTC. Its protein product is CASSRSDSSYNEQFF.

The V and J genes are TRBV5-1 and TRBJ2-7, with D tentatively TRBD1 (6 bases). The ends were cut back, 5 bases at V and 2 bases at J, with 26 bases in the middle. The CDR3 extends over 18 amino acids. The germline gives CDR1 SGHRS, CDR2 YFSETQ. In DNA, the CDR3 is TGCGCCAGCAGAGGTGGCAGGGGAATTATCTGGGTTGCCTACGAGCAGTACTTC. Protein: CASRGGRGIIWVAYEQYF.

The genes are TRBV7-2 and TRBJ2-3; no clear D. The V gene's germline CDR1 is SGHTA and CDR2 FQGNSA. The length of the CDR3 is 11 residues. The V gene lost 8 bases and the J gene lost 8 bases, with 11 bases spanning the gap. The CDR3 protein is CASHTEGTQYF. The CDR3 bases are TGTGCCAGCCATACAGAAGGTACGCAGTATTTT.

The rearrangement links TRBV6-6 to TRBJ2-7, with 8 bases aligning to TRBD2. The germline V gene encodes CDR1 MNHNY and CDR2 SVGAGI (reference sequence). Trimming took 8 bases from V and 10 from J; bases not matched to a gene: 13. The CDR3 runs to 13 residues. The CDR3 DNA reads as TGTGCCAGCCGGGGAGCGGGAGCTCCGCGTCAGTACTTC. Amino acid sequence: CASRGAGAPRQYF.

The chain recombines TRBV4-1 with TRBJ1-2; D gene unclear. Germline CDR1 is MGHRA and CDR2 is YSYEKL. V gave up 0 bases and J gave up 7 bases, with 18 bases separating them. This CDR3 has 16 residues. Written as DNA, the CDR3 is TGCGCCAGCAGCCAAGATCTGGGCGCAAGGATGGGTGGCTACACCTTC. It is translated as CASSQDLGARMGGYTF.

This clone was picked up one time. This CDR3 reads CASSKAWVTGRRLGTDTQYF. The CDR3 DNA reads TGTGCCAGCAGCAAGGCCTGGGTGACGGGGAGGCGTCTGGGCACAGATACGCAGTATTTT. The chain uses TRBV21-1 and TRBJ2-3; TRBD2 reflects the table's D call only, with no check against the DNA. TRBV21-1 is a recognized pseudogene. This CDR3 contains 20 residues.

The chain carries TRBV19 and TRBJ1-5; the match to TRBD1 covers 9 bases. CDR1 and CDR2 (germline): LNHDA, SQIVND (reference sequence). V dropped 10 bases and J dropped 4; count of bases not matched to a gene: 11. The CDR3 has 15 residues. CDR3 loop: CATRGDRAWNQPQHF. CDR3 sequence (DNA): TGTGCCACCCGAGGGGACAGGGCGTGGAATCAGCCCCAGCATTTT.

This chain uses TRBV10-3 with TRBJ2-1, with D possibly being TRBD1 (6 bases). V gave up 7 bases and J gave up 4 bases, with 17 bases separating them. This CDR3 has 15 residues. CDR1 is ENHRY, CDR2 SYGVKD, per germline. The CDR3 nucleotides read TGTGCCATCACCCAGACAGGTCCGTATTACAATGAGCAGTTCTTC. Its protein product is CAITQTGPYYNEQFF.

V and J are TRBV5-1 and TRBJ1-4, with D possibly matching TRBD1 (6 bases). The V end lost 4 bases, the J end lost 4 bases, and 11 bases lay between the germline ends. The CDR3 length is 14 residues. Germline V CDR1 and CDR2: SGHRS, YFSETQ. CDR3 sequence: CASSPTGLNEKLFF. CDR3 DNA sequence: TGCGCCAGCAGCCCGACAGGCCTTAATGAAAAACTGTTTTTT. Together with reference TRBV5-1 and TRBJ1-4, the CDR3 gives the full variable domain: KAGVTQTPRYLIKTRGQQVTLSCSPISGHRSVSWYQQTPGQGLQFLFEYFSETQRNKGNFPGRFSGRQFSNSRSEMNVSTLELGDSALYLCASSPTGLNEKLFFGSGTQLSVL.

The rearrangement uses TRBV25-1 and TRBJ1-1; 8 bases agree with TRBD1. Germline V gives CDR1 MGHDK, CDR2 SYGVNS. This CDR3 comprises 13 residues. J gave up 6 bases and V 7 bases, and 7 bases lay outside the gene matches. CDR3 in DNA: TGTGCCAGCAACGGACAGGGCAAGGCTGAAGCTTTCTTT. Translating gives CASNGQGKAEAFF.

This clone was recorded only once. The CDR3 sequence: CAWSQGRQYF. CDR3 DNA: TGTGCCTGGAGTCAAGGGAGGCAGTATTTT. The chain employs TRBV30 and TRBJ2-3; possible D gene TRBD2, 5 bases. Trimming took 2 bases from V and 11 from J, leaving 8 bases between them. The germline gives CDR1 GTSNPN, CDR2 SVGIG (reference sequence). The CDR3 totals 10 residues.

As for this clone: Additional DNA sequences in this sample encode the identical CDR3. The genes are TRBV18 and TRBJ2-2; 9 bases fit TRBD1. V gave up 0 bases and J gave up 1 base; unmatched junction bases: 0. The CDR3 runs 16 residues. Germline CDR1 and CDR2: KGHSH and LQKENI. The CDR3 here is CASSPPTGGNTGELFF. CDR3 nucleotide sequence: TGTGCCAGCTCACCACCGACAGGGGGGAACACCGGGGAGCTGTTTTTT.

The J gene is TRBJ2-3, the V gene TRBV27; D is undetermined. This CDR3 spans 16 amino acids. V shed 6 bases and J shed 0 bases, with 16 bases lying between them. The V gene's germline CDR1 is MNHEY and CDR2 SMNVEV (reference sequence). CDR3 coding DNA: TGTGCCAGCAGGCACCAACCAGTGCGGAGCACAGATACGCAGTATTTT. Translation gives CASRHQPVRSTDTQYF.

The chain couples TRBV7-8 to TRBJ2-7, with 8 bases matching TRBD1. Germline trimming cut 5 bases from V and 1 base from J; bases unmatched to any gene: 4. The CDR3 length is 14 residues. The germline V gene encodes CDR1 SGHVS and CDR2 FQNEAQ. In DNA, the CDR3 is TGTGCCAGCAGCCGGACAGGGAGTTCCTACGAGCAGTACTTC. Translated, it gives CASSRTGSSYEQYF.

The rearrangement uses TRBV9 and TRBJ2-1, with D tentatively TRBD1 (6 bases). V lost 3 bases and J lost 0, with 10 bases in between. CDR1 is SGDLS, CDR2 YYNGEE, per germline. The CDR3 is 15 residues long. CDR3 residues: CASSEGVRSYNEQFF. The DNA of the CDR3 is TGTGCCAGCAGCGAGGGGGTCCGCTCCTACAATGAGCAGTTCTTC. The full variable domain, rest sourced from reference TRBV9 and TRBJ2-1, is DSGVTQTPKHLITATGQRVTLRCSPRSGDLSVYWYQQSLDQGLQFLIQYYNGEERAKGNILERFSAQQFPDLHSELNLSSLELGDSALYFCASSEGVRSYNEQFFGPGTRLTVL.

In DNA, the CDR3 is TGCGCCAGCAGCTTGGACGGGCAGGGATCGGAGACCCAGTACTTC. This translates into CASSLDGQGSETQYF. This chain joins TRBV5-1 and TRBJ2-5; maybe TRBD1 (5 bases). The V gene lost 0 bases and the J gene lost 5 bases, with 14 bases spanning the gap. The CDR3 is made up of 15 amino acids. Per the germline V gene, CDR1 is SGHRS and CDR2 is YFSETQ.

The V gene is TRBV28, the J gene TRBJ1-2; TRBD1 agrees at 9 bases. V shed 6 bases and J 8 bases; nucleotides not matched to a gene: 7. This CDR3 comprises 13 residues. The germline V gene encodes CDR1 MDHEN and CDR2 SYDVKM. The chain's CDR3 is CASSQPGQGGYTF. DNA for the CDR3: TGTGCCAGCAGCCAGCCGGGACAGGGAGGCTACACCTTC.

Points on this clone: This same CDR3 is encoded by further DNA sequences in the sample. In DNA form, the CDR3 reads TGTGCCAGTACCCAAGACAGAAGCTCCTACAATGAGCAGTTCTTC. It encodes CASTQDRSSYNEQFF. The V call is TRBV19, the J call TRBJ2-1, with D perhaps TRBD1 (5 bases). CDR1 is LNHDA, CDR2 SQIVND, per germline (reference sequence). V lost 7 bases and J lost 0, with 13 bases in between. The length of the CDR3 is 15 residues.

The V call is TRBV7-9, the J call TRBJ2-3; D is unresolved. Trimming pared 1 base from V and 6 bases from J, leaving 11 bases between. The CDR3 has 14 amino acids. Per the germline V gene, CDR1 is SEHNR and CDR2 is FQNEAQ (reference sequence). The CDR3 bases are TGTGCCAGCAGCTTAGTACTGCCGGTGGATACGCAGTATTTT. Protein: CASSLVLPVDTQYF.

This clone has just one count. The chain carries TRBV18 and TRBJ1-4; no clear D gene. Germline lookup yields CDR1 KGHSH and CDR2 LQKENI. This CDR3 is built from 16 residues. V was shortened by 1 base and J by 1 base, with 10 bases between the two germline ends. The CDR3 DNA follows: TGTGCCAGCTCACCACGTTCGGGAATAACTAATGAAAAACTGTTTTTT. Amino acids: CASSPRSGITNEKLFF.

This clone was detected only once. J is TRBJ1-2 and V is TRBV2; 9 positions agree with TRBD1. Germline V CDR1 and CDR2: SNHLY, FYNNEI. J gave up 5 bases and V 8 bases, and 9 bases lay outside the gene matches. CDR3 length: 14 amino acids. The CDR3 protein is CASRPDRGDYGYTF. In DNA, the CDR3 is TGTGCCAGCCGCCCGGACAGGGGTGATTATGGCTACACCTTC.

The rearrangement joins TRBV11-2 to TRBJ2-7; D might be TRBD2 (5 bases). Germline-derived CDR1 and CDR2 are SGHAT and FQNNGV. V lost 3 bases and J 6 bases, leaving 12 bases between the germline ends. The CDR3 spans 13 residues. CDR3 sequence reads: CASSFLRTSEQYF. As DNA, the CDR3 is TGTGCCAGCAGCTTCCTTAGGACTTCCGAGCAGTACTTC.